This T cell receptor beta chain is from a study of a mutant IDH1 vaccine in newly diagnosed glioma. On the study more broadly: Administration of eight vaccinations to patients took place in weeks 1, 3, 5, 7, 11, 15, 19, 23. Most had both radiotherapy and temozolomide beforehand; others had only one.

This CDR3 has 15 residues. The V gene lost 1 base and the J gene lost 5 bases, with 14 bases spanning the gap. Germline V gene lookup returns CDR1 LGHNA and CDR2 YNFKEQ. Regarding this clone: Its cognate antigen is unknown.

Here immunoSEQ multiplex PCR was the method, and the copy in TCRdb shows in-frame clones only, minus some. This table has 35,000 to 50,000 clones, 80% to 85% appearing once. Time point defined: week 11, during vaccination. Every vaccination contained 300 ug of the mutant IDH1 20-mer peptide and was paired with topical imiquimod. The study enrolled donors with new WHO grade 3 or 4 IDH1-mutant, ATRX-lost astrocytomas. The TCR comes from a man aged 40-49 years with glioma. This chain joins TRBV4-2 and TRBJ1-2; no clear D gene. The sequences come from PBMCs, collected from a glioma patient whose treatment included an IDH1 peptide vaccine. CDR3 region: CASSQGGPGRYGYTF. CDR3 nucleotide sequence: TGTGCCAGCAGCCAAGGAGGGCCTGGGAGATATGGCTACACCTTC.